A single sample is the source of the 32 T cell receptor beta chains below, sequenced in a study of cytomegalovirus exposure and HLA in healthy donors. Generated by immunoSEQ multiplex PCR, the TCRdb table keeps only in-frame clones and is missing some. This sample has hundreds of thousands of clones, with roughly 90% found just once. The sample taken for sequencing was PBMCs. The receptors derive from a woman younger than 30 in good health and CMV-seronegative.

This clone was seen a single time. The J gene is TRBJ2-1, the V gene TRBV5-1; 9 positions match TRBD2. The CDR3 totals 16 residues. Germline assignment: CDR1 SGHRS and CDR2 YFSETQ. The V and J ends lost 3 bases and 1 base, in that order; junction bases with no gene match: 5. CDR3 amino acids: CASSYPTSGSYNEQFF. The DNA of the CDR3 is TGCGCCAGCAGCTACCCGACTAGCGGATCCTACAATGAGCAGTTCTTC.

The rearrangement joins TRBV6-5 to TRBJ2-7; D possibly corresponds to TRBD1 (5 bases). The CDR3 is 15 residues long. V was clipped by 5 bases and J by 2 bases, with 16 bases between them. Germline V lookup: CDR1 MNHEY, CDR2 SVGAGI. The CDR3 coding sequence is TGTGCCAGCAGTAGACAGAGACAATCAACCTACGAGCAGTACTTC. It codes for CASSRQRQSTYEQYF.

This clone is a singleton in its sample. The V call is TRBV7-9, the J call TRBJ1-1, with 7 bases aligning to TRBD1. Losses at the gene ends were 5 bases for V and 1 base for J; bases not matched to a gene: 4. This CDR3 spans 14 amino acids. Germline values: CDR1 SEHNR, CDR2 FQNEAQ (reference sequence). CDR3 sequence reads: CASSRGQRNTEAFF. Here the CDR3 DNA reads TGTGCCAGCAGCCGGGGACAGAGGAACACTGAAGCTTTCTTT.

This chain links TRBV28 with TRBJ1-1; tentative D call: TRBD1 (6 bases). There are 11 residues in the CDR3. Trimming left V 7 bases short and J 8 bases short, with 11 bases between. Per germline, CDR1 MDHEN and CDR2 SYDVKM. Written as DNA, the CDR3 is TGTGCCAGCATATGGGGGCGGGAAGCTTTCTTT. This sequence encodes CASIWGREAFF.

The chain combines TRBV30 with TRBJ1-2; unclear D gene. V was trimmed by 3 bases and J by 7 bases, leaving 9 bases between them. The germline CDR1 and CDR2 sequences are GTSNPN and SVGIG (reference sequence). CDR3 length: 11 residues. This chain's CDR3 is CAWSSSSGYTF. CDR3 in DNA: TGTGCCTGGAGCTCCAGTTCTGGCTACACCTTC.

The chain has TRBV9 and TRBJ1-1; the D is unclear. V gave up 0 bases and J gave up 0 bases, with 15 bases separating them. Germline CDR1 reads SGDLS; CDR2 reads YYNGEE. This CDR3 is built from 17 residues. In DNA form, the CDR3 reads TGTGCCAGCAGCGTAGCTAAGGGAGAGGGTATGAACACTGAAGCTTTCTTT. Protein sequence: CASSVAKGEGMNTEAFF.

The chain joins TRBV18 to TRBJ1-4, with TRBD1 matching over 9 bases. The CDR3 extends over 13 amino acids. The germline CDR1 and CDR2 sequences are KGHSH and LQKENI. Trimming at V came to 3 bases and at J to 7 bases, leaving 0 bases not matched to a gene. The CDR3 coding sequence is TGTGCCAGCTCACCGGGACAGGGTGAAAAACTGTTTTTT. Translation gives CASSPGQGEKLFF. Looking up the rest from reference TRBV18 and TRBJ1-4 gives the full variable domain: NAGVMQNPRHLVRRRGQEARLRCSPMKGHSHVYWYRQLPEEGLKFMVYLQKENIIDESGMPKERFSAEFPKEGPSILRIQQVVRGDSAAYFCASSPGQGEKLFFGSGTQLSVL.

The V and J genes are TRBV7-6 and TRBJ1-1; 7 bases map to TRBD1. The junction had 6 bases not matched to a gene; V was cut back by 5 bases and J by 0 bases. The germline V gene has CDR1 SGHVS and CDR2 FNYEAQ. This CDR3 has 15 residues. Written as DNA, the CDR3 is TGTGCCAGCAGCGCCGGGACAGTCGTGAACACTGAAGCTTTCTTT. This sequence encodes CASSAGTVVNTEAFF.

V is TRBV28 and J is TRBJ1-1; tentative D call: TRBD1 (5 bases). Trimming took off 7 bases at V and 3 bases at J, with 15 bases between the two ends. Per germline, CDR1 MDHEN and CDR2 SYDVKM. CDR3 length: 14 amino acids. The CDR3 is CASTLGRAYTEAFF. In nucleotides, the CDR3 is TGTGCCAGCACCCTGGGCAGGGCGTACACTGAAGCTTTCTTT.

J is TRBJ2-7 and V is TRBV7-6; TRBD1 is a possible D gene (6 bases). The CDR3 has 17 residues. V lost 5 bases and J 1 base, leaving 21 bases between the germline ends. Germline V gene data show CDR1 as SGHVS and CDR2 as FNYEAQ. CDR3 in amino acids: CASSARLDRYHSYEQYF. The CDR3 DNA follows: TGTGCCAGCAGCGCACGCCTCGACAGGTACCATTCCTACGAGCAGTACTTC.

V and J are TRBV11-2 and TRBJ2-5, with D hard to call. This CDR3 region has 12 residues. The V gene's germline CDR1 is SGHAT and CDR2 FQNNGV. Trimming pared 1 base from V and 13 bases from J, leaving 13 bases between. The CDR3, as DNA: TGTGCCAGCAGCTTAGCCTCATCCGCGCGGTACTTC. It codes for CASSLASSARYF.

DNA of the CDR3: TGTGCCAGCAGCGTAGGTCCCATTCATCAGCCCCAGCATTTT. Its protein is CASSVGPIHQPQHF. The rearrangement joins TRBV9 to TRBJ1-5; D is unclear. This CDR3 has 14 residues. V lost 0 bases to trimming and J lost 5 bases, with 9 bases between them. Germline CDR1 is SGDLS and CDR2 is YYNGEE.

The chain uses TRBV4-1 and TRBJ2-7; TRBD2 agrees at 12 bases. Germline V gives CDR1 MGHRA, CDR2 YSYEKL. The CDR3 runs 15 residues. The V segment lost 5 bases and the J segment 4 bases; nucleotides outside the gene matches: 6. The CDR3 loop is CASSLRLAGAYEQYF. The DNA for the CDR3 is TGCGCCAGCAGCTTACGACTAGCGGGAGCGTACGAGCAGTACTTC.

This clone showed up just a few times. This chain connects TRBV14 to TRBJ2-3, with TRBD1 matching 7 bases. Germline values: CDR1 SGHDN, CDR2 FVKESK. The CDR3 covers 18 residues. V trimming: 0 bases; J trimming: 0 bases; junction bases outside the gene matches: 9. Here the CDR3 reads CASSQEGDRATSTDTQYF. The CDR3 DNA is TGTGCCAGCAGCCAAGAGGGTGACAGGGCTACTAGCACAGATACGCAGTATTTT.

The gene calls are TRBV7-2 and TRBJ1-2; D perhaps matches TRBD1 (6 bases). CDR1 SGHTA and CDR2 FQGNSA come from the germline V gene. CDR3 size: 14 residues. V was trimmed by 5 bases and J by 6 bases, leaving 16 bases between them. CDR3 bases: TGTGCCAGCAGCCCCTCCGGACAGAATCATGGCTACACCTTC. This gives the protein CASSPSGQNHGYTF.

This clone was seen only once. The V and J genes are TRBV12-5 and TRBJ1-2; TRBD1 agrees at 7 bases. After removal of 7 bases from V and 3 bases from J, the junction contained 20 bases not matched to a gene. Germline V gene data show CDR1 as LGHNT and CDR2 as FRNRAP. The CDR3 loop spans 18 amino acids. CDR3 nucleotide sequence: TGTGCTAGTGCCCGTTATCCCTCCTACAGGGGCTTCGACTATGGCTACACCTTC. The encoded protein is CASARYPSYRGFDYGYTF. The whole variable domain, filled in from reference TRBV12-5 and TRBJ1-2, reads DARVTQTPRHKVTEMGQEVTMRCQPILGHNTVFWYRQTMMQGLELLAYFRNRAPLDDSGMPKDRFSAEMPDATLATLKIQPSEPRDSAVYFCASARYPSYRGFDYGYTFGSGTRLTVV.

In this sample, this clone turned up once. The rearrangement uses TRBV30 and TRBJ1-5; a possible D gene is TRBD1 (6 bases). CDR1 is GTSNPN and CDR2 is SVGIG in the germline V gene (reference sequence). The CDR3 contains 13 residues. With 7 bases removed from V and 5 bases from J, the gap between germline ends came to 15 bases. CDR3 region: CAFSQGRDQPQHF. The DNA for the CDR3 is TGTGCCTTCTCACAGGGAAGGGATCAGCCCCAGCATTTT. The whole variable domain, filled in from reference TRBV30 and TRBJ1-5, reads SQTIHQWPATLVQPVGSPLSLECTVEGTSNPNLYWYRQAAGRGLQLLFYSVGIGQISSEVPQNLSASRPQDRQFILSSKKLLLSDSGFYLCAFSQGRDQPQHFGDGTRLSIL.

The chain couples TRBV19 to TRBJ1-4; D possibly corresponds to TRBD1 (5 bases). The CDR3 has 15 amino acids. V shed 3 bases and J shed 6 bases, with 14 bases lying between them. CDR1 is LNHDA, CDR2 SQIVND, per germline (reference sequence). The CDR3 loop reads CASSMTVTPYEKLFF. The CDR3 DNA follows: TGTGCCAGTAGTATGACAGTGACTCCCTATGAAAAACTGTTTTTT.

This clone was seen a single time. CDR3 coding DNA: TGTGCCTGGAGTGCGTACAGCGGGTCGTTTGCCCAGTACTTC. This gives the protein CAWSAYSGSFAQYF. The chain employs TRBV30 and TRBJ2-5, with a tentative D call TRBD2 (6 bases). The CDR3 is made up of 14 amino acids. Germline CDR1 GTSNPN, CDR2 SVGIG (reference sequence). V shed 1 base and J shed 9 bases, with 18 bases lying between them.

The rearrangement joins TRBV4-1 to TRBJ2-1; D is undetermined. The germline gives CDR1 MGHRA, CDR2 YSYEKL. This CDR3 is 14 amino acids long. The germline V and J ends were trimmed by 0 bases and 5 bases, with 8 bases remaining between them. CDR3 region: CASSQELRDNEQFF. CDR3 bases: TGCGCCAGCAGCCAAGAGCTCCGAGACAATGAGCAGTTCTTC.

The chain links TRBV19 to TRBJ2-5; D is uncertain. V was trimmed by 6 bases and J by 3 bases, leaving 11 bases between them. Germline CDR1 LNHDA, CDR2 SQIVND (reference sequence). The CDR3 is 13 residues long. The CDR3 DNA sequence: TGTGCCAGTAGCCATCGCGAGAAAGAGACCCAGTACTTC. This translates into CASSHREKETQYF.

The chain recombines TRBV28 with TRBJ2-1; D is perhaps TRBD1 (5 bases). The germline gives CDR1 MDHEN, CDR2 SYDVKM. The CDR3 loop spans 14 amino acids. Trimming shortened V by 6 bases and J by 7 bases, and 16 bases separated the two germline ends. As DNA, the CDR3 is TGTGCCAGCAGCCCCGCGACTCCAGGGAATGAGCAGTTCTTC. Translated: CASSPATPGNEQFF.

Written as DNA, the CDR3 is TGTGCCAGCAGTAATCAAGACGGGAGTGGGACACCCCTCCACTTT. This sequence encodes CASSNQDGSGTPLHF. The rearrangement joins TRBV28 to TRBJ1-6, with D unclear. The CDR3 has 15 residues. V lost 5 bases and J lost 11, with 19 bases in between. Per germline, CDR1 MDHEN and CDR2 SYDVKM.

This clone occurred a few times. The V call is TRBV7-2, the J call TRBJ2-1, with D unclear. In germline, CDR1 is SGHTA, CDR2 FQGNSA. CDR3 length equals 8 residues. V was trimmed by 5 bases and J by 13 bases, leaving 3 bases between them. The CDR3 sequence is CASSQQFF. CDR3 in DNA: TGTGCCAGCAGCCAACAGTTCTTC.

V is TRBV10-3 and J is TRBJ1-4, with 7 positions matching TRBD1. Germline CDR1 ENHRY, CDR2 SYGVKD. The CDR3 sequence is 13 residues long. V lost 6 bases and J lost 3; bases outside the gene matches: 1. The CDR3 sequence is CAIRGQPNEKLFF. DNA of the CDR3: TGTGCCATCAGGGGACAGCCTAATGAAAAACTGTTTTTT.

Only one count was recorded for this clone. This chain joins TRBV5-1 and TRBJ2-7, with TRBD2 matching 10 bases. CDR1 SGHRS and CDR2 YFSETQ come from the germline V gene. This CDR3 contains 16 residues. V dropped 3 bases and J dropped 0; count of bases not matched to a gene: 6. The DNA for the CDR3 is TGCGCCAGCAGCTCTGGACTAGCGGAACTCTCCTACGAGCAGTACTTC. Residues: CASSSGLAELSYEQYF.

V gene TRBV7-2 combines with J gene TRBJ2-5, with a tentative D call TRBD2 (5 bases). Germline V lookup: CDR1 SGHTA, CDR2 FQGNSA. The CDR3 is 18 amino acids. With 5 bases removed from V and 4 bases from J, the gap between germline ends came to 26 bases. The CDR3 DNA is TGTGCCAGCAGCCCCGGCGGAGGTGGCGACAAGGTCGGAGAGACCCAGTACTTC. Encoded protein: CASSPGGGGDKVGETQYF.

The chain uses TRBV18 and TRBJ1-2, with 9 bases aligning to TRBD1. Per germline, CDR1 KGHSH and CDR2 LQKENI. This CDR3 has 15 amino acids. Trimming took 3 bases from V and 3 from J; bases not matched to a gene: 5. CDR3: CASSPLDRGDYGYTF. The CDR3 DNA follows: TGTGCCAGCTCACCCCTGGACAGGGGCGACTATGGCTACACCTTC.

The V and J genes are TRBV28 and TRBJ2-1; 12 bases line up with TRBD2. Germline V CDR1 and CDR2: MDHEN, SYDVKM. Trimming removed 6 bases from V and 9 bases from J; junction bases left unmatched: 9. The CDR3 has 15 amino acids. CDR3 sequence: CASRKGLAGSSEQFF. DNA of the CDR3: TGTGCCAGCAGGAAAGGACTAGCGGGATCCAGTGAGCAGTTCTTC.

The chain recombines TRBV9 with TRBJ1-1; no firm D call. V dropped 0 bases and J dropped 1 base, with 10 bases sitting between them. Germline assignment: CDR1 SGDLS and CDR2 YYNGEE. The CDR3 spans 15 residues. The CDR3 DNA sequence: TGTGCCAGCAGCGTAGGGAGTCTGGGGAACACTGAAGCTTTCTTT. It is translated as CASSVGSLGNTEAFF.

This clone was picked up one time. The CDR3 DNA is TGTGCCAGCAGCTTAGCGGCTCGGGACTCACAGCAGTTCTTC. Translating it yields CASSLAARDSQQFF. The chain joins TRBV7-2 to TRBJ2-1; the D gene is possibly TRBD2 (6 bases). The CDR3 sequence is 14 residues long. Germline V gene lookup returns CDR1 SGHTA and CDR2 FQGNSA. V was trimmed by 0 bases and J by 11 bases, leaving 14 bases between them.

The rearrangement links TRBV28 to TRBJ2-7; the match to TRBD1 covers 7 bases. Germline V lookup: CDR1 MDHEN, CDR2 SYDVKM. This CDR3 is 15 amino acids long. The V segment lost 6 bases and the J segment 0 bases; nucleotides outside the gene matches: 8. Written as DNA, the CDR3 is TGTGCCAGCAGCGTTGGGACAGAGCTCTCCTACGAGCAGTACTTC. This codes for CASSVGTELSYEQYF.